This TCR beta chain was captured in a study of shared clonotypes between healthy human individuals. Study-level findings and limits: The small donor group covered limited genetic and exposure diversity. For sorted subsets, rarefaction showed incomplete sequencing despite large depth. Clonotypes not shared had lower generation probabilities than those common to all four donors.

CDR3 length: 13 amino acids. The germline gives CDR1 SGHNT, CDR2 YENEEA. Trimming left V 0 bases short and J 2 bases short, with 4 bases between. On this clone: The antigen remains undetermined. Other DNA sequences in the sample encode the same CDR3.

TCRdb's table, derived via immunoSEQ multiplex PCR, lists solely in-frame clones and lacks some. Seen here are 2 million to 2.5 million clones, more than 80% observed once, and the top ten hold around 0.4%. Sequences were obtained from naive CD4+ T cells from PBMCs. Indicated subset: CD45RA+ positively selected. This sequence originates from a young man in good health. Some clones in this sample may be carry-over from other donors' samples. This chain links TRBV11-3 with TRBJ1-1; D not resolved. The CDR3 coding sequence is TGTGCCAGCAGCTTAGAAGGTAACACTGAAGCTTTCTTT. The encoded protein is CASSLEGNTEAFF.